This TCR beta chain is from a study of blood T cells in healthy people across ages. Overall study findings and caveats: One million T cells yielded diversity estimates that were considered underestimates.

The V end lost 3 bases, the J end lost 7 bases, and 12 bases lay between the germline ends. The germline gives CDR1 SQVTM, CDR2 ANQGSEA. The length of the CDR3 is 12 residues. About this clonotype: Antigen: not known.

Together with a sample-barcoded 5' primer, a J-beta primer mix was included in a second PCR lasting about 6 to 11 cycles. TCRdb analysed the 5' RACE reads with MiXCR anew, one entry per CDR3 protein. Of about 540,000 distinct CDR3 sequences listed, approximately 25% are singletons. This sample also appeared in a second study, on T cells of mothers and their children.

The sample taken for sequencing was blood. The sequence derives from a boy aged 10-17 years in good health. The V call is TRBV29-1, the J call TRBJ1-2, with a weak D call TRBD1 (5 bases). The DNA for the CDR3 is TGCAGCGTTGATCAGGGCGGGCGTGGCTACACCTTC. Protein: CSVDQGGRGYTF.